This T cell receptor (beta chain) was sequenced for a study of cytomegalovirus exposure and HLA in healthy donors. Use of 60 Vbeta and 13 Jbeta primers characterized the PCR. The protocol was immunoSEQ multiplex PCR, while the TCRdb copy is restricted to in-frame clones and leaves out a portion. The sample gives under 70,000 clones, about 70% of which show up once; just under 20% is in the top ten. From germline, CDR1 is SGHDT and CDR2 YYEEEE. The CDR3 totals 13 residues. V lost 1 base and J lost 6, with 11 bases in between. This rearrangement joins TRBV5-6 to TRBJ2-7, with D possibly matching TRBD2 (5 bases). The source is a woman aged 60-75 years in good health and CMV-seropositive. What was sequenced was PBMCs. This CDR3 reads CASSLFPGVEQYF. CDR3 DNA: TGTGCCAGCAGCTTGTTCCCCGGGGTCGAGCAGTACTTC. The full variable domain, in which reference TRBV5-6 and TRBJ2-7 provide the parts outside the CDR3, is DAGVTQSPTHLIKTRGQQVTLRCSPKSGHDTVSWYQQALGQGPQFIFQYYEEEERQRGNFPDRFSGHQFPNYSSELNVNALLLGDSALYLCASSLFPGVEQYFGPGTRLTVT.